This T cell receptor (beta chain) was retrieved from a study of cytomegalovirus exposure and HLA in healthy donors. Study findings and constraints: A link between a missense DCLRE1C variant and TCR beta V- and J-gene trimming emerged from a later analysis. The study designated fewer than 200 TCR beta chains cytomegalovirus-associated. TCR beta sequences reportedly predicted most subjects' HLA-A and HLA-B alleles accurately.

A note on this clone: What it binds is unknown.

CDR1 is MDHEN, CDR2 SYDVKM, per germline. This CDR3 contains 13 residues. After removal of 5 bases from V and 10 bases from J, the junction contained 9 bases not matched to a gene. A multiplex PCR was run with 60 Vbeta primers and 13 Jbeta primers. Sequencing was performed with immunoSEQ multiplex PCR; in TCRdb, only in-frame clones are kept and a portion is missing. The table has about 140,000 clones, about 77% seen once. Specimen: PBMCs. The J gene is TRBJ1-2, the V gene TRBV28; 8 bases align to TRBD1. The receptor comes from a female donor in good health and CMV-seronegative. The CDR3 protein is CASSVDRDRDYTF. The CDR3 bases are TGTGCCAGCAGTGTGGACAGGGACCGCGACTACACCTTC.